This note documents a single T cell receptor (beta chain) sequence. The healthy controls were matched to patients by age and sex. Random-hexamer reverse transcription was applied to roughly 0.5 to 1 ug RNA. An immunoSEQ multiplex PCR generated amplified TCR beta CDR3 products spanning 54 Vbeta and 13 Jbeta. TCRdb reanalysed the immunoSEQ multiplex PCR reads using MiXCR and keeps one entry per CDR3 protein. The sample has 150,000 to 200,000 distinct CDR3 sequences, about 91% seen once. CDR1 is ENHRY and CDR2 is SYGVKD in the germline V gene. The CDR3 sequence is 13 residues long. Trimming removed 6 bases at V and 4 bases at J, with 9 bases between. The data were obtained in a study of CD8 T cells in Susac syndrome.

This receptor was identified in a human donor in good health. V and J are TRBV10-3 and TRBJ1-4; tentative D call: TRBD1 (5 bases). The specimen sequenced was CD4+ T cells from PBMCs. The DNA for the CDR3 is TGTGCCATCAGCCGGGACCTTAATGAAAAACTGTTTTTT. The encoded protein is CAISRDLNEKLFF.